The present entry profiles one T cell receptor beta chain with its context. A read error may account for a junction end that differs from germline. These data are taken from a study of T cell responses to AZD1222 COVID-19 vaccine. The CDR3 covers 14 residues. Germline V gives CDR1 MNHEY, CDR2 SVGAGI. Repertoires were generated with immunoSEQ multiplex PCR, while TCRdb's copy carries only in-frame clones and drops some. The table includes approximately 180,000 clones, about nine tenths detected once. This clonotype originated in an adult in good health. The sample consisted of peripheral blood, taken on day 0 of AZD1222 vaccination. The chain recombines TRBV6-5 with TRBJ2-2; 7 positions match TRBD2. Written as DNA, the CDR3 is TGTGCCAGCAGTCTAGATGGGAGGGCCGGAGAGCTGTTTTTT. This codes for CASSLDGRAGELFF.